This T cell receptor beta chain was sequenced during a study of T cell repertoires in cytomegalovirus infection. Study context: Peptides in the study included HLA-C-restricted and HLA-B-restricted CMV epitopes. CMV infection together with matching HLA type was indicated by public TCR beta signatures. General observations from the study: Cumulated frequencies of public TCR beta families served to identify carriers of CMV plus the relevant HLA. Ex vivo, HLA-C-restricted CMV-specific TCR beta clonotypes prevailed over the rest of the response.

As concerns this clonotype: Its cognate antigen is unknown.

Each CDR3 protein is one row after TCRdb ran MiXCR on the reads. Here the sample spans a few hundred thousand distinct CDR3 sequences, about 42% being singletons. The sequencing here drew on cultured PBMCs, taken from culture after CMV antigen stimulation. The clonotype comes from a human donor in good health (CMV status not recorded). Some clones in this sample may be carry-over from other donors' samples.

CDR3 residues: CASSLAGTSSEQFF. The CDR3 DNA follows: TGTGCCAGCAGCTTGGCCGGGACTAGTAGTGAGCAGTTCTTC. The genes are TRBV5-6 and TRBJ2-1; the match to TRBD2 covers 8 bases. Germline-derived CDR1 and CDR2 are SGHDT and YYEEEE. The CDR3 loop spans 14 amino acids. V dropped 0 bases and J dropped 9; count of bases not matched to a gene: 5.